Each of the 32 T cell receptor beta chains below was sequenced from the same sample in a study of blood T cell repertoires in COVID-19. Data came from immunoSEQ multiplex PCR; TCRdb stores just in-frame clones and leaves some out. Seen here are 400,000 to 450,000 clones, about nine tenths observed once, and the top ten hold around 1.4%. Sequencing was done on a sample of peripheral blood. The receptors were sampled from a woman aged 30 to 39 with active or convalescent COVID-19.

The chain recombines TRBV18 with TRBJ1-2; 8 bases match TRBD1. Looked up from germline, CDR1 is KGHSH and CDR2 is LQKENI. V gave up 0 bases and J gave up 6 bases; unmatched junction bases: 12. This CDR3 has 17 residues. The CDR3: CASSPPLSRGLKDGYTF. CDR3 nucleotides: TGTGCCAGCTCACCACCGCTTAGCAGGGGGCTTAAGGATGGCTACACCTTC.

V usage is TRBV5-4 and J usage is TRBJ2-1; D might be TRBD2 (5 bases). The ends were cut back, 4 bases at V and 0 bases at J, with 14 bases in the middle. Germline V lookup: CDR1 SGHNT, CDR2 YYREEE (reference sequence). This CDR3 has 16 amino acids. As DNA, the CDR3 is TGTGCCAGCAGCCACTCTAGCTGGAGCTCCTACAATGAGCAGTTCTTC. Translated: CASSHSSWSSYNEQFF.

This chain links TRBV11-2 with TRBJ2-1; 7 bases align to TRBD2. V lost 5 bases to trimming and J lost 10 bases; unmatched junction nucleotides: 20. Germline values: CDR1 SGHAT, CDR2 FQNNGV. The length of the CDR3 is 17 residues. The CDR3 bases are TGTGCCAGCAGCCTGGAGGTTAGTGCTAGCGGCGTGGGGGAGCAGTTCTTC. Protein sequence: CASSLEVSASGVGEQFF.

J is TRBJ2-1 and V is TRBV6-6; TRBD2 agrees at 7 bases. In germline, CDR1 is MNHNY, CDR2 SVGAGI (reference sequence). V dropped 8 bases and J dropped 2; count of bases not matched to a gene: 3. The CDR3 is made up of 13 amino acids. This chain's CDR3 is CASRDYTYNEQFF. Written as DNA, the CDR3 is TGTGCCAGCCGGGACTATACCTACAATGAGCAGTTCTTC.

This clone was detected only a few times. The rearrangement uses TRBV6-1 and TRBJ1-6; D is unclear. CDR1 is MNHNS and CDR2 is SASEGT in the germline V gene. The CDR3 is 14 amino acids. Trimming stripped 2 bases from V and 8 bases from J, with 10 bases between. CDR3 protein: CASSETGDHSPLHF. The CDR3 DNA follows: TGTGCCAGCAGTGAAACCGGGGATCATTCACCCCTCCACTTT.

CDR3 in amino acids: CATIMRPNYGYTF. CDR3 coding DNA: TGTGCCACTATCATGCGGCCGAACTATGGCTACACCTTC. The J gene is TRBJ1-2, the V gene TRBV24-1; D is unclear. The V end was cut by 10 bases, the J end by 2 bases, with 13 bases between. Germline CDR1 KGHDR, CDR2 SFDVKD. This CDR3 comprises 13 residues.

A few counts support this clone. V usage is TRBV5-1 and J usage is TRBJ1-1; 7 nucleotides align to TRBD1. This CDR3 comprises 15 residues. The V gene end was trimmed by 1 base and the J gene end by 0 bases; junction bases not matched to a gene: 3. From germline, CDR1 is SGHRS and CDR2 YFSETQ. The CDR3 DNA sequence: TGCGCCAGCAGCTTGAGGACAGGATTGAACACTGAAGCTTTCTTT. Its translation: CASSLRTGLNTEAFF. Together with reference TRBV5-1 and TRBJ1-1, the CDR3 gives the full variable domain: KAGVTQTPRYLIKTRGQQVTLSCSPISGHRSVSWYQQTPGQGLQFLFEYFSETQRNKGNFPGRFSGRQFSNSRSEMNVSTLELGDSALYLCASSLRTGLNTEAFFGQGTRLTVV.

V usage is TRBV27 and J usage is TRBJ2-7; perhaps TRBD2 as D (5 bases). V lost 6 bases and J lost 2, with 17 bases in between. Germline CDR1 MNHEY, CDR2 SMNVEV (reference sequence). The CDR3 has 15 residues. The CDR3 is CASRPSAGNTYEQYF. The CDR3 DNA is TGTGCCAGCAGACCGAGCGCCGGGAACACCTACGAGCAGTACTTC.

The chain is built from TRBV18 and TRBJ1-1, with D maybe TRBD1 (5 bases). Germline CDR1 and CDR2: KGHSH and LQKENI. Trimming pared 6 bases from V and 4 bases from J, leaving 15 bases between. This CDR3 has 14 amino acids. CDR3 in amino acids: CASSPGGGITEAFF. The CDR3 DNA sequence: TGTGCCAGCTCCCCCGGGGGGGGTATCACTGAAGCTTTCTTT.

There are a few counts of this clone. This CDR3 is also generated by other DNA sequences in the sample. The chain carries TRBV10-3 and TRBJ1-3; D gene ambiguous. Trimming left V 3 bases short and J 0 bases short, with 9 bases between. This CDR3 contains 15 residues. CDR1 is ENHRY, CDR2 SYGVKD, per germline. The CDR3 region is CAISESVLSGNTIYF. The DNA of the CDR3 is TGTGCCATCAGTGAATCCGTTCTCTCTGGAAACACCATATATTTT.

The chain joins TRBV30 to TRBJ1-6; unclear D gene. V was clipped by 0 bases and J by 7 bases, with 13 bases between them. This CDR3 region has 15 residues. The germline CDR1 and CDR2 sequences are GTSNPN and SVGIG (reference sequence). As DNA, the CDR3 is TGTGCCTGGAGTGTAAAAGCAGCGAACAATTCACCCCTCCACTTT. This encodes CAWSVKAANNSPLHF.

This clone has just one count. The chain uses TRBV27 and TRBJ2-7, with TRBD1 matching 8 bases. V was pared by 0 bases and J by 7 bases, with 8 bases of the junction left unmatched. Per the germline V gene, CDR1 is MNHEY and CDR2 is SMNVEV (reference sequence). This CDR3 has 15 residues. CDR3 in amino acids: CASSLSGQGAREQYF. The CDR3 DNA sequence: TGTGCCAGCAGTTTATCTGGTCAGGGGGCGAGGGAGCAGTACTTC.

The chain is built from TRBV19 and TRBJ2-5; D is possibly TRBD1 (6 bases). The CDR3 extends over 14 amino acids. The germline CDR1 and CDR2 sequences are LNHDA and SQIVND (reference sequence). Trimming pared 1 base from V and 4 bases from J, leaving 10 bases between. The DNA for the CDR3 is TGTGCCAGTAGTATAGGGGACATTTCAGAGACCCAGTACTTC. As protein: CASSIGDISETQYF.

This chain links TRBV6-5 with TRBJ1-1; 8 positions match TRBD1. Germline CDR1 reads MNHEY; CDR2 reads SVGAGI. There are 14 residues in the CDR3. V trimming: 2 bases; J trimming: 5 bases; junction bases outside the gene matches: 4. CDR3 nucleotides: TGTGCCAGCAGTTACCAGGGGGCGCTTACTGAAGCTTTCTTT. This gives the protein CASSYQGALTEAFF.

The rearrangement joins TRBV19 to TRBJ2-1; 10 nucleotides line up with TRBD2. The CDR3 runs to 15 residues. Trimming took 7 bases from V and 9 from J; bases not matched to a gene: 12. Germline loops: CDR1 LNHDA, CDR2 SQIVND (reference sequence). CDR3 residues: CASNPSSGGLAEQFF. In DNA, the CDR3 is TGTGCCAGTAATCCCTCTAGCGGGGGTTTGGCTGAGCAGTTCTTC.

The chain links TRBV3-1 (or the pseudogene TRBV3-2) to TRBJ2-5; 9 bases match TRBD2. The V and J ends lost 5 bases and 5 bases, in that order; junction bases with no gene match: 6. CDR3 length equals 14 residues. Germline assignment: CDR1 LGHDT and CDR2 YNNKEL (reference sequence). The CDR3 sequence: CASSFSGSAETQYF. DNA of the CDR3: TGTGCCAGCAGCTTTAGCGGGAGTGCGGAGACCCAGTACTTC.

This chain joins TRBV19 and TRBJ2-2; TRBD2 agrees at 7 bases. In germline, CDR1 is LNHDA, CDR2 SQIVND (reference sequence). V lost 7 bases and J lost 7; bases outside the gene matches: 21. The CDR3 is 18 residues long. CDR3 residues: CASTPKPGGGKSGGELFF. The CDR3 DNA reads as TGTGCCAGTACCCCTAAGCCTGGGGGAGGGAAGAGTGGCGGGGAGCTGTTTTTT.

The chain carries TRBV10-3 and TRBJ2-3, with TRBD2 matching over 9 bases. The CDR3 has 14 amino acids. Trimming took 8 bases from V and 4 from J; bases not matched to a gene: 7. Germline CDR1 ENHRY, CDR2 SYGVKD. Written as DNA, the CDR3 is TGTGCCATCGCGGGGGGGCCGGTCGCAGATACGCAGTATTTT. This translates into CAIAGGPVADTQYF.

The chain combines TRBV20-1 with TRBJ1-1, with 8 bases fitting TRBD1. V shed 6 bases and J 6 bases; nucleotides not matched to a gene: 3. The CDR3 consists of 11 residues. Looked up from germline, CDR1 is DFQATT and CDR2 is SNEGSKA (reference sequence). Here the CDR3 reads CSARQGPEAFF. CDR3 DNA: TGCAGTGCCCGACAGGGGCCTGAAGCTTTCTTT.

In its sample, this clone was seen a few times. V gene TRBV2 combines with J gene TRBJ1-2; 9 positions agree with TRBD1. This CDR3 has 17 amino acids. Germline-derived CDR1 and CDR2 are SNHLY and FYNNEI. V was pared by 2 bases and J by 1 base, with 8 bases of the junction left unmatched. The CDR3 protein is CASSEWDRDLGNYGYTF. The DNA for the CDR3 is TGTGCCAGCAGTGAATGGGACAGGGACTTGGGTAACTATGGCTACACCTTC.

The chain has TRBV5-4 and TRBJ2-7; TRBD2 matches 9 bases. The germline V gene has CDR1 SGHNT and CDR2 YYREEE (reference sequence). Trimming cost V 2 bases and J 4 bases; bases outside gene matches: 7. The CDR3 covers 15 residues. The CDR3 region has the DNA TGTGCCAGCAGCTTCGGGGGCGGGAGGGCTTACGAGCAGTACTTC. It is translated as CASSFGGGRAYEQYF.

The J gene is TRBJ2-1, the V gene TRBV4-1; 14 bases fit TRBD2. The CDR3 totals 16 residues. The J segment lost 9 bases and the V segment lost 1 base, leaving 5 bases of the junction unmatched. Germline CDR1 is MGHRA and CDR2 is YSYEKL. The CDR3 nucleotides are TGCGCCAGCAGCCAAGTCGAGGGACTAGCGGGAGTTGAGCAGTTCTTC. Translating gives CASSQVEGLAGVEQFF.

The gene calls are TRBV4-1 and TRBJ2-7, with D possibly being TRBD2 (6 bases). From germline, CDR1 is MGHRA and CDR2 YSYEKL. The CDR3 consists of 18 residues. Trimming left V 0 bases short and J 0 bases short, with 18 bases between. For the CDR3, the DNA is TGCGCCAGCAGCCAAGACAAACTCACTAGCATGAGCTCCTACGAGCAGTACTTC. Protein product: CASSQDKLTSMSSYEQYF.

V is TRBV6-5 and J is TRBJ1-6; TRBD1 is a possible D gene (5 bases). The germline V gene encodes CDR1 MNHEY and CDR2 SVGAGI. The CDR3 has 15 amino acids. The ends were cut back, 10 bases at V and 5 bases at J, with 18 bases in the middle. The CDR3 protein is CAIIRESGNNSPLHF. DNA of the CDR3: TGTGCCATAATCAGGGAAAGTGGAAATAATTCACCCCTCCACTTT.

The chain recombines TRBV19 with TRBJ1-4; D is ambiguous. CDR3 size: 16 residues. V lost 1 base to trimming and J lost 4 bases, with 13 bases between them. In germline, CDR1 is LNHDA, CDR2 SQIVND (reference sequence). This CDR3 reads CASSIVSGRDNEKLFF. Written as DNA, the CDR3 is TGTGCCAGTAGTATAGTATCGGGGAGGGATAATGAAAAACTGTTTTTT.

CDR3 sequence: CASSPEFGAGNTIYF. In nucleotides, the CDR3 is TGTGCCAGCAGCCCAGAATTCGGGGCTGGAAACACCATATATTTT. This chain links TRBV5-6 with TRBJ1-3; D unclear. V was trimmed by 4 bases and J by 2 bases, leaving 13 bases between them. Germline CDR1 and CDR2: SGHDT and YYEEEE. This CDR3 region has 15 residues.

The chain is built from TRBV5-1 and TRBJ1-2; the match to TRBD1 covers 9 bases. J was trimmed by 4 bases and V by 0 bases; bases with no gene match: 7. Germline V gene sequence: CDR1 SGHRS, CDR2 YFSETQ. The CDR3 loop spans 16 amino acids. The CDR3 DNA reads TGCGCCAGCAGCTTGGCGGGACAGGGCCCAGGCTATGGCTACACCTTC. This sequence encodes CASSLAGQGPGYGYTF.

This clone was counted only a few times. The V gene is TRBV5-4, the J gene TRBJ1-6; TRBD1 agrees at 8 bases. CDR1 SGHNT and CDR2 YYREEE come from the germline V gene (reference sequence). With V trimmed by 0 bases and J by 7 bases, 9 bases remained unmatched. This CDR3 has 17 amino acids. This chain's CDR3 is CASSLESGTGVNSPLHF. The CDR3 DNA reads TGTGCCAGCAGCTTGGAATCAGGGACAGGTGTAAATTCACCCCTCCACTTT.

CDR3 in amino acids: CASSIDREQGEVSNQPQHF. The CDR3 nucleotides read TGTGCCAGTAGTATAGATCGGGAACAGGGGGAGGTTAGCAATCAGCCCCAGCATTTT. V usage is TRBV19 and J usage is TRBJ1-5, with TRBD1 matching over 8 bases. CDR1 and CDR2 from the germline V gene are LNHDA and SQIVND (reference sequence). Trimming removed 0 bases from V and 0 bases from J; junction bases left unmatched: 10. The CDR3 runs 19 residues. The full variable domain, rest sourced from reference TRBV19 and TRBJ1-5, is DGGITQSPKYLFRKEGQNVTLSCEQNLNHDAMYWYRQDPGQGLRLIYYSQIVNDFQKGDIAEGYSVSREKKESFPLTVTSAQKNPTAFYLCASSIDREQGEVSNQPQHFGDGTRLSIL.

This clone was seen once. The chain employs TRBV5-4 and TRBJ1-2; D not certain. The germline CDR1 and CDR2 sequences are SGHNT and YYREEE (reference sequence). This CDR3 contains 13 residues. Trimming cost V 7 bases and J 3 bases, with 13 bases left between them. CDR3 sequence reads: CASGTIGDYGYTF. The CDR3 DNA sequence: TGTGCCAGCGGCACCATTGGTGACTATGGCTACACCTTC.

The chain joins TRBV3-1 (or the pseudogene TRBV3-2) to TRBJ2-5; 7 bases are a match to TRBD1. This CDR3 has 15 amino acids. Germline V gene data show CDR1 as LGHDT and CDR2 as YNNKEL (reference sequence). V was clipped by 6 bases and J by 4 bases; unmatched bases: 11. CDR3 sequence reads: CASRTYSTGVETQYF. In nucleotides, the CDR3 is TGTGCCAGCAGGACATATAGCACAGGGGTAGAGACCCAGTACTTC.

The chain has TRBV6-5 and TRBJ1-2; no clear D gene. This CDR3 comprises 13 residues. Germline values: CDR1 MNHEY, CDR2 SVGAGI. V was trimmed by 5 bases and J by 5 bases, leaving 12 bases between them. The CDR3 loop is CASSLSGGYGYTF. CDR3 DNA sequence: TGTGCCAGCAGTCTCTCCGGAGGGTATGGCTACACCTTC.